These 8 T cell receptor beta chains share one sample of origin, sequenced in a study of CD8 T cells in Susac syndrome (dated by TCRdb to about 2019). Memory subsets for TEMRA sorting were defined by CD27 and CD45RA staining, since CD62L is shed upon thawing. The library was built by means of the immunoSEQ multiplex PCR assay. RNA was extracted using the RNeasy kit, and roughly 0.5 to 1 microgram was reverse transcribed with random hexamers. The public sequencing data were trimmed at Q25 with fastp and processed into clonotypes with MiXCR by TCRdb, which kept only in-frame beta chains. Identical CDR3 proteins give one entry, which carries the most common genes and DNA. This sample comprises approximately 1,300 distinct CDR3 sequences, approximately 70% of them detected only once. The ten biggest clones cover roughly a quarter of the sample. Sequencing was carried out using CD8+ TEMRA cells from PBMCs. This specimen's cell subset or site label, per the study, means: FACS-sorted terminally differentiated effector memory CD8+ T cells re-expressing CD45RA (CD8+ TEMRA). The receptors originated from a human donor with Susac syndrome.

The V and J genes are TRBV10-2 and TRBJ1-5; 8 bases are shared with TRBD1. V lost 4 bases and J lost 3; bases outside the gene matches: 8. The germline gives CDR1 WSHSY, CDR2 SAAADI. This CDR3 spans 16 amino acids. In DNA, the CDR3 is TGCGCCAGCAGTGCCAGAGACAGGGGCGACAATCAGCCCCAGCATTTT. Its translation: CASSARDRGDNQPQHF.

The V and J genes are TRBV7-9 and TRBJ2-1; 9 nucleotides agree with TRBD2. Trimming took 4 bases from V and 2 from J; bases not matched to a gene: 0. This CDR3 spans 14 amino acids. CDR1 is SEHNR and CDR2 is FQNEAQ in the germline V gene (reference sequence). The CDR3 nucleotides are TGTGCCAGCAGCTCTAGCGGGACCTACAATGAGCAGTTCTTC. It is translated as CASSSSGTYNEQFF.

This chain connects TRBV11-2 to TRBJ1-1; the D is unclear. Germline V gene sequence: CDR1 SGHAT, CDR2 FQNNGV. Trimming stripped 9 bases from V and 6 bases from J, with 5 bases between. There are 9 residues in the CDR3. The CDR3 protein is CASSPEAFF. The CDR3 DNA reads as TGTGCCAGTAGTCCTGAAGCTTTCTTT.

The rearrangement joins TRBV27 to TRBJ1-2; D ambiguous. This CDR3 spans 12 amino acids. Germline CDR1 reads MNHEY; CDR2 reads SMNVEV (reference sequence). Trimming pared 5 bases from V and 4 bases from J, leaving 8 bases between. The CDR3 reads CASSPAGYGYTF. The CDR3 DNA follows: TGTGCCAGCAGTCCCGCGGGCTATGGCTACACCTTC.

The CDR3: CASSLLTGNQPQHF. In DNA, the CDR3 is TGTGCCAGCAGCCTATTGACAGGAAATCAGCCCCAGCATTTT. The chain joins TRBV5-8 to TRBJ1-5, with D perhaps TRBD1 (6 bases). The CDR3 has 14 amino acids. CDR1 SGHTS and CDR2 YDEGEE come from the germline V gene. V lost 4 bases and J lost 4, with 12 bases in between.

The CDR3 spells CASRIGPGMNNEQFF. CDR3 in DNA: TGTGCCAGCAGGATAGGTCCTGGGATGAACAATGAGCAGTTCTTC. This chain joins TRBV27 and TRBJ2-1; no definite D call. CDR1 is MNHEY, CDR2 SMNVEV, per germline (reference sequence). V lost 6 bases, J lost 5 bases, and 17 bases lay in between. The CDR3 length is 15 residues.

J is TRBJ2-2 and V is TRBV6-5; D possibly corresponds to TRBD1 (6 bases). Germline V gene sequence: CDR1 MNHEY, CDR2 SVGAGI. The ends were cut back, 4 bases at V and 7 bases at J, with 16 bases in the middle. The CDR3 covers 15 residues. CDR3 region: CASSFLVTGSGELFF. In DNA form, the CDR3 reads TGTGCCAGCAGTTTTCTCGTGACAGGCAGCGGGGAGCTGTTTTTT.

This chain uses TRBV12-3 or TRBV12-4 with TRBJ2-5, with TRBD1 matching 10 bases. Trimming removed 9 bases from V and 3 bases from J; junction bases left unmatched: 7. The CDR3 contains 14 residues. DNA for the CDR3: TGTGCCAGTTTCATCGGGACAGGGGAAGAGACCCAGTACTTC. This codes for CASFIGTGEETQYF.